This T cell receptor (beta chain) was sequenced for a study of shared T cell receptors in the human thymus. V was clipped by 0 bases and J by 8 bases, with 13 bases between them. CDR1 and CDR2 (germline): LGHNA, YSLEER. This CDR3 contains 15 residues. Measured with immunoSEQ multiplex PCR; TCRdb has only the in-frame clones, and not every one. The sample lists hundreds of thousands of clones, about 90% occurring once. The sample was also linked to a second study, of human thymus T cells. That paper adds: Corrective cardiac operations yielded the resected thymus tissue. Biased V and J segment usage appeared in thymus and peripheral blood.

Material for sequencing was thymocytes. The chain uses TRBV4-3 and TRBJ2-2, with D perhaps matching TRBD2 (6 bases). The clonotype originates from a boy under two years old with a congenital heart defect. This chain's CDR3 is CASSQDPGGVGELFF. The CDR3 DNA is TGCGCCAGCAGCCAAGATCCCGGCGGGGTTGGGGAGCTGTTTTTT.